This TCR beta chain was identified during a study of T cells in Graves' hyperthyroidism and ophthalmopathy. The CDR3 extends over 14 amino acids. V lost 3 bases and J lost 3, with 12 bases in between. CDR1 LGHDT and CDR2 YNNKEL come from the germline V gene (reference sequence). The investigators amplified TCR beta CDR3 regions from RNA transcripts. During a first-round RT-PCR of the TCR CDR3, the HTBI primer set was used. TCRdb called the multiplex PCR reads again in MiXCR, with one record for every CDR3 protein. The sample shows about 180,000 distinct CDR3 sequences, about a sixth of them seen only once. Recently diagnosed hyperthyroidism of less than 2 months' duration affected patients aged 18 to 65. Diagnoses were made from clinical symptoms, serum measures (thyroxine and TRAb), thyroid ultrasound and orbital computed tomography. This clonotype was counted many times.

V is TRBV3-1 and J is TRBJ2-7; unclear D gene. The TCR originated in a woman aged 50 to 60 with Graves' hyperthyroidism. The sample taken for sequencing was blood. The CDR3 nucleotides read TGTGCCAGCAGCCACAGCCAACGGAACTACGAGCAGTACTTC. The encoded protein is CASSHSQRNYEQYF.